This TCR beta chain was profiled in a study of cytomegalovirus exposure and HLA in healthy donors. The PCR contained 60 Vbeta and 13 Jbeta primers. TCRdb keeps only in-frame clones here, not all; method: immunoSEQ multiplex PCR. The sample has tens of thousands of clones, roughly four fifths seen once. Trimming took 0 bases from V and 3 from J, leaving 10 bases between them. The germline gives CDR1 SGHVS, CDR2 FNYEAQ. This CDR3 is 15 amino acids long. The receptor comes from a man in his forties in good health and CMV-seronegative. Sequencing was carried out using PBMCs. The V and J genes are TRBV7-6 and TRBJ2-3; the D gene is possibly TRBD2 (6 bases). As DNA, the CDR3 is TGTGCCAGCAGCTTAGCGGGAGGCGCGACAGATACGCAGTATTTT. This translates into CASSLAGGATDTQYF.